This TCR beta chain was obtained from a study of blood T cells in healthy people across ages. This clonotype was found a few times. Primers used in a second PCR of roughly 6 to 11 cycles were a sample-barcoded 5' primer and a J-beta primer mix. A template-switch adaptor containing 12 random nucleotides labeled each cDNA molecule. TCRdb re-called the 5' RACE reads with MiXCR, one entry per CDR3 protein. The table has 1.8 million or so distinct CDR3 sequences, about two fifths seen once; the top ten hold 20% to 25%. Total RNA amounts of at least 5 micrograms were extracted per sample. The CDR3 runs 12 residues. Trimming cost V 2 bases and J 8 bases, with 9 bases left between them.

The sequenced sample was blood. The chain couples TRBV12-3 or TRBV12-4 to TRBJ1-2; D is uncertain. This clonotype was sampled from a human donor in good health. CDR3 coding DNA: TGTGCCAGCAGTTTACGGGATTGGGGCTACACCTTC. It translates to CASSLRDWGYTF.